The clone carrying this TCR beta chain was detected only a few times. Its antigen remains unknown. Use of 60 Vbeta and 13 Jbeta primers characterized the PCR. Profiling relied on immunoSEQ multiplex PCR, and the TCRdb table lists in-frame clones only, not all of them. The table shows roughly 140,000 clones, with 63% occurring only once. The CDR3 length is 12 residues. Germline CDR1 is SGHRS and CDR2 is YFSETQ. V lost 2 bases and J lost 5, with 6 bases in between. This specimen comes from a study of cytomegalovirus exposure and HLA in healthy donors. For the study at large: Samples from HLA-typed donors yielded about 85 million unique TCRs in an early data release. Study observations and caveats: In an earlier analysis, in around 590 donors, most V segments appeared productive either ~87% or ~30% of the time. Researchers catalogued 164 TCR beta chains as cytomegalovirus-associated.

The chain recombines TRBV5-1 with TRBJ2-3; no clear D gene. The sequenced sample was PBMCs. This receptor was taken from a woman aged 60-75 years in good health and CMV-seropositive. CDR3 coding DNA: TGCGCCAGCAGCTTCTCGGGAGATACGCAGTATTTT. Translation: CASSFSGDTQYF.